The rows below give T cell receptor beta chains drawn from one sample of a study of T cell clones after liver transplantation. Libraries were prepared by immunoSEQ multiplex PCR; TCRdb keeps only in-frame clonotypes and omits some of them. The top ten clones hold about 8.1% of a sample with 45,000 to 55,000 clones, about four fifths of them seen once. Here the sequenced sample was CD4+ T cells from blood, taken before liver transplant. These receptors came from a human donor who received a liver transplant. CDR3s include the opening cysteine and the closing phenylalanine or tryptophan. The D gene is left open where the match is weak. The size entry is marked missing in some rows and otherwise reads once, few, many or a size class.

CDR3aa: CATSRESGRFF; CDR3nt: TGTGCCACCAGCAGAGAATCTGGAAGGTTCTTC; j_gene: TRBJ2-1; v_gene: TRBV15; abundance: .; d_gene: .
CDR3aa: CASSDRAPGNTIYF; CDR3nt: TGCGCCAGCAGCGACAGGGCTCCTGGAAACACCATATATTTT; j_gene: TRBJ1-3; v_gene: TRBV10-2; abundance: .; d_gene: TRBD1
CDR3aa: CASSLLEEQFF; CDR3nt: TGCGCCAGCAGCTTATTGGAGGAGCAGTTCTTC; j_gene: TRBJ2-1; v_gene: TRBV5-1; abundance: few; d_gene: .
CDR3aa: CASSPQARGQETQYF; CDR3nt: TGTGCCAGCAGTCCGCAGGCAAGGGGGCAAGAGACCCAGTACTTC; j_gene: TRBJ2-5; v_gene: TRBV7-2; abundance: .; d_gene: .
CDR3aa: CASSLDRGRYQETQYF; CDR3nt: TGTGCCAGCAGCTTAGACCGGGGTCGGTACCAAGAGACCCAGTACTTC; j_gene: TRBJ2-5; v_gene: TRBV7-2; abundance: .; d_gene: .
CDR3aa: CASSQGSGGRETQYF; CDR3nt: TGCGCCAGCAGCCAAGGTTCGGGGGGGCGGGAGACCCAGTACTTC; j_gene: TRBJ2-5; v_gene: TRBV4-1; abundance: .; d_gene: TRBD2
CDR3aa: CASSLDYGVTGELFF; CDR3nt: TGTGCCAGCAGCTTAGACTACGGGGTGACCGGGGAGCTGTTTTTT; j_gene: TRBJ2-2; v_gene: TRBV7-2; abundance: .; d_gene: .
CDR3aa: CASSPQGRLDGYTF; CDR3nt: TGTGCCAGCAGCCCACAGGGGCGATTAGATGGCTACACCTTC; j_gene: TRBJ1-2; v_gene: TRBV7-2; abundance: .; d_gene: TRBD1
CDR3aa: CASSLGQGVETQYF; CDR3nt: TGTGCCAGCAGCTTAGGGCAGGGAGTGGAGACCCAGTACTTC; j_gene: TRBJ2-5; v_gene: TRBV11-2; abundance: .; d_gene: .
CDR3aa: CASSLNRASSYEQYF; CDR3nt: TGTGCCAGCAGCTTAAACAGGGCGAGCTCCTACGAGCAGTACTTC; j_gene: TRBJ2-7; v_gene: TRBV11-2; abundance: .; d_gene: .
CDR3aa: CASSHQINGIASEQYF; CDR3nt: TGTGCCAGCAGCCATCAAATAAACGGGATTGCCAGCGAGCAGTACTTC; j_gene: TRBJ2-7; v_gene: TRBV7-9; abundance: .; d_gene: .
CDR3aa: CASSLAVRSNTGELFF; CDR3nt: TGTGCCAGCAGCTTAGCGGTCAGAAGCAACACCGGGGAGCTGTTTTTT; j_gene: TRBJ2-2; v_gene: TRBV7-2; abundance: .; d_gene: .
CDR3aa: CASSSGLAGASQETQYF; CDR3nt: TGTGCCAGCAGCTCTGGACTAGCGGGGGCCTCCCAAGAGACCCAGTACTTC; j_gene: TRBJ2-5; v_gene: TRBV5-4; abundance: .; d_gene: TRBD2
CDR3aa: CATSILGSAYEQYF; CDR3nt: TGTGCCACCAGCATCCTCGGGAGCGCCTACGAGCAGTACTTC; j_gene: TRBJ2-7; v_gene: TRBV15; abundance: .; d_gene: .
CDR3aa: CASGLRTGARSEQYF; CDR3nt: TGTGCCAGCGGCCTAAGGACAGGGGCGAGGAGCGAGCAGTACTTC; j_gene: TRBJ2-7; v_gene: TRBV25-1; abundance: .; d_gene: TRBD1
CDR3aa: CASRTSGSYEQYF; CDR3nt: TGTGCCAGCAGAACTAGCGGCTCCTACGAGCAGTACTTC; j_gene: TRBJ2-7; v_gene: TRBV6-6; abundance: once; d_gene: TRBD2
CDR3aa: CASSEGQGLSKNIQYF; CDR3nt: TGTGCCAGTAGCGAGGGACAGGGACTTTCCAAAAACATTCAGTACTTC; j_gene: TRBJ2-4; v_gene: TRBV19; abundance: .; d_gene: TRBD1